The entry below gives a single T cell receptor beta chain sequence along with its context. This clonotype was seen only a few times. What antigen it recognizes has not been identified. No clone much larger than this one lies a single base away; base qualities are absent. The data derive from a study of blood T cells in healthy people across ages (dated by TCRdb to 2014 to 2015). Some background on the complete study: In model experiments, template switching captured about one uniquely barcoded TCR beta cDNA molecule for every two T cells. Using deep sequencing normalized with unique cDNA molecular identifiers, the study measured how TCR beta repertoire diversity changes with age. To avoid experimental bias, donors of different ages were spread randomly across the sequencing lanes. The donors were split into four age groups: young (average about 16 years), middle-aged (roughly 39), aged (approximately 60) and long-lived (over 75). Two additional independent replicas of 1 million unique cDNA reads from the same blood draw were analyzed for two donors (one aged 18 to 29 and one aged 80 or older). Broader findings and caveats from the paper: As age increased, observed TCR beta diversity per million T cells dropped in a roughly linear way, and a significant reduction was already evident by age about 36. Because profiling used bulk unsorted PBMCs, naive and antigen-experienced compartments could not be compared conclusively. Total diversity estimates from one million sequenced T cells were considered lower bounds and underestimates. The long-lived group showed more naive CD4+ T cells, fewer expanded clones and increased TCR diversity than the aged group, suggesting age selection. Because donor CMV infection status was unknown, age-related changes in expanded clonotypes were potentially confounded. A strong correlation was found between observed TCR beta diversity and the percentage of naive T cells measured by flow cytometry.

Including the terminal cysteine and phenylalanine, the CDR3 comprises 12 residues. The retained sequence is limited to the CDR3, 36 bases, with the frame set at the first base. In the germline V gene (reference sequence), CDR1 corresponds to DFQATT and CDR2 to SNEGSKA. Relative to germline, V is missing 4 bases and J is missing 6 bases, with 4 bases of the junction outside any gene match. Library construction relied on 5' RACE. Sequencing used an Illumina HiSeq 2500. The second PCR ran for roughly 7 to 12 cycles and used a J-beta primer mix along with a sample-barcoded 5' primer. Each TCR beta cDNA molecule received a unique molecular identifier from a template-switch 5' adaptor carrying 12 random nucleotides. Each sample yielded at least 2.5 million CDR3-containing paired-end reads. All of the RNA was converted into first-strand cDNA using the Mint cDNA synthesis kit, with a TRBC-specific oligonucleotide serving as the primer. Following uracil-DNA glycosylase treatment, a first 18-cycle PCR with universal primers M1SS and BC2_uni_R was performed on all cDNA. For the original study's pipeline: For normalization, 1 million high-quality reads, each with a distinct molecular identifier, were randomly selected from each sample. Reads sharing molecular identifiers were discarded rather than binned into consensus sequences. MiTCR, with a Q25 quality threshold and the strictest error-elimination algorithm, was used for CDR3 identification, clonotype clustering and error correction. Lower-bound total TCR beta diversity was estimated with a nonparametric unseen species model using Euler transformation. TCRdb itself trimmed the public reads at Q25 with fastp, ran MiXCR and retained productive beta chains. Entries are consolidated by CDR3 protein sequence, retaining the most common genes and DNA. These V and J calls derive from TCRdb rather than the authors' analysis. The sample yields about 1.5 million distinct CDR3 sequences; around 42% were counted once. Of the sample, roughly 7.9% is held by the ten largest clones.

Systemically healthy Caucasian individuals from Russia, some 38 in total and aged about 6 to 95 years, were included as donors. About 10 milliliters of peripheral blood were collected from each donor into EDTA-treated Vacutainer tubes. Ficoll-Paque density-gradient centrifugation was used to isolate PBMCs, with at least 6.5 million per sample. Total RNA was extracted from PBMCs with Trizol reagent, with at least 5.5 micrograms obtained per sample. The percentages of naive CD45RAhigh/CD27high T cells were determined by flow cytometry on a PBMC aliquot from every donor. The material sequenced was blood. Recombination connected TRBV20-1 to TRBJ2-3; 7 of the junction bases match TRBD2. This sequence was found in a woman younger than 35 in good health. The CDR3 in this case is CSATGGSDTQYF. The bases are TGCAGTGCTACGGGAGGTTCCGATACGCAGTATTTT.